These 15 T cell receptor beta chains share one sample of origin, sequenced in a study of the immune and genomic landscape of osteosarcoma. Method: immunoSEQ multiplex PCR; TCRdb's copy keeps in-frame clones and lacks some. The sample lists 10,000 to 12,000 clones, about two thirds seen once, with about 17% in the top ten. The post-treatment osteosarcoma tumors were primary, local recurrence or metastasis specimens from poor-prognosis patients. The sample was osteosarcoma tumor tissue from the lung. The receptors stem from a human donor with osteosarcoma.

V gene TRBV7-9 combines with J gene TRBJ2-7; no reliable D call. The CDR3 totals 11 residues. Germline values: CDR1 SEHNR, CDR2 FQNEAQ (reference sequence). V was clipped by 4 bases and J by 4 bases, with 5 bases between them. The CDR3 bases are TGTGCCAGCAGCTCCCTATACGAGCAGTACTTC. Translated, it gives CASSSLYEQYF.

The CDR3 DNA reads TGTGCCAGCACCCAAAGATCGGGCACGCAGTACTTC. Its protein product is CASTQRSGTQYF. The chain couples TRBV6-1 to TRBJ2-7; D ambiguous. Trimming shortened V by 7 bases and J by 9 bases, and 16 bases separated the two germline ends. Germline CDR1 MNHNS, CDR2 SASEGT. There are 12 residues in the CDR3.

In its sample, this clone was seen once. This chain uses TRBV5-1 with TRBJ2-6; maybe TRBD2 (5 bases). Germline assignment: CDR1 SGHRS and CDR2 YFSETQ. V gave up 4 bases and J gave up 0 bases, with 11 bases separating them. The length of the CDR3 is 16 residues. CDR3 amino acids: CASSRSGDSGANVLTF. CDR3 bases: TGCGCCAGCAGCAGATCCGGGGACTCTGGGGCCAACGTCCTGACTTTC.

J is TRBJ1-5 and V is TRBV27, with D unclear. Germline V gene sequence: CDR1 MNHEY, CDR2 SMNVEV (reference sequence). The CDR3 totals 15 residues. V was clipped by 1 base and J by 0 bases, with 7 bases between them. The CDR3 sequence: CASSLYGVSNQPQHF. CDR3 sequence (DNA): TGTGCCAGCAGTTTATATGGCGTTAGCAATCAGCCCCAGCATTTT.

This clone showed up just once. The gene calls are TRBV7-6 and TRBJ2-3; 9 positions match TRBD2. Germline loops: CDR1 SGHVS, CDR2 FNYEAQ. The V and J ends lost 3 bases and 5 bases, in that order; junction bases with no gene match: 6. The CDR3 length is 15 residues. The CDR3 region has the DNA TGTGCCAGCAGCTTGGTTAGCGGGAGTGGAGATACGCAGTATTTT. Amino acids: CASSLVSGSGDTQYF.

Regarding this clone: This sample also contains other DNA sequences that code for the same CDR3. This rearrangement joins TRBV6-6 to TRBJ1-5; the D gene is possibly TRBD1 (6 bases). The CDR3 sequence is 14 residues long. Trimming stripped 6 bases from V and 4 bases from J, with 13 bases between. Per the germline V gene, CDR1 is MNHNY and CDR2 is SVGAGI (reference sequence). CDR3 loop: CASRKTGRNQPQHF. CDR3 bases: TGTGCCAGCAGGAAAACAGGGAGAAATCAGCCCCAGCATTTT.

The chain carries TRBV6-1 and TRBJ2-3; D gene unclear. The CDR3 runs to 12 residues. Germline CDR1 and CDR2: MNHNS and SASEGT. V lost 4 bases to trimming and J lost 6 bases, with 8 bases between them. This chain's CDR3 is CASSGDADTQYF. CDR3 DNA sequence: TGTGCCAGCAGTGGTGACGCCGATACGCAGTATTTT.

V gene TRBV25-1 combines with J gene TRBJ2-1; D unclear. CDR1 and CDR2 (germline): MGHDK, SYGVNS. The germline V and J ends were trimmed by 0 bases and 0 bases, with 3 bases remaining between them. This CDR3 comprises 14 residues. The CDR3 sequence: CASSEYISYNEQFF. The CDR3 DNA reads as TGTGCCAGCAGTGAATATATCTCCTACAATGAGCAGTTCTTC.

The CDR3 nucleotides are TGTGCCAGCAGTTCTGGGAAGGATCGGGAGCAGTACTTC. Amino acid sequence: CASSSGKDREQYF. The rearrangement joins TRBV28 to TRBJ2-7; no definite D call. The germline gives CDR1 MDHEN, CDR2 SYDVKM. The CDR3 runs 13 residues. The ends were cut back, 4 bases at V and 7 bases at J, with 14 bases in the middle.

This rearrangement joins TRBV5-1 to TRBJ2-7; 10 bases map to TRBD2. Germline V lookup: CDR1 SGHRS, CDR2 YFSETQ. This CDR3 has 14 amino acids. J lost 4 bases, V lost 4 bases, and 5 bases had no gene match. The CDR3 reads CASSLAGDGYEQYF. The CDR3 nucleotides are TGCGCCAGCAGCCTAGCGGGAGATGGTTACGAGCAGTACTTC.

The CDR3 protein is CAWSRNRVNEQFF. The DNA for the CDR3 is TGTGCCTGGAGTCGTAATAGGGTGAATGAGCAGTTCTTC. The gene calls are TRBV30 and TRBJ2-1, with D unclear. V lost 2 bases and J 7 bases, leaving 12 bases between the germline ends. The CDR3 has 13 residues. Germline CDR1 GTSNPN, CDR2 SVGIG (reference sequence).

This sequence joins TRBV4-1 and TRBJ2-3, with D possibly matching TRBD1 (6 bases). V was shortened by 4 bases and J by 4 bases, with 12 bases between the two germline ends. CDR1 is MGHRA and CDR2 is YSYEKL in the germline V gene. The CDR3 spans 14 residues. The CDR3 nucleotides read TGCGCCAGCAGCCTGGGGGCCCGCCCAGATACGCAGTATTTT. It translates to CASSLGARPDTQYF.

In its sample, this clone was seen a few times. This chain joins TRBV15 and TRBJ1-1; 8 bases match TRBD1. The V gene end was trimmed by 5 bases and the J gene end by 6 bases; junction bases not matched to a gene: 8. CDR1 and CDR2 from the germline V gene are LNHNV and YYDKDF (reference sequence). CDR3 length equals 14 residues. DNA for the CDR3: TGTGCCACCAGCGCCCTGACAGGGGACCCTGAAGCTTTCTTT. It encodes CATSALTGDPEAFF.

CDR3 bases: TGTGCCAGCCTGGCTGGCCGTACGCAGTATTTT. Encoded protein: CASLAGRTQYF. The rearrangement links TRBV7-9 to TRBJ2-3; D remains unclear. Trimming shortened V by 8 bases and J by 8 bases, and 11 bases separated the two germline ends. CDR1 and CDR2 from the germline V gene are SEHNR and FQNEAQ (reference sequence). The CDR3 is 11 amino acids.

The V gene is TRBV7-3, the J gene TRBJ1-6, with D possibly TRBD1 on 6 matching bases. CDR3 length: 16 residues. Germline lookup yields CDR1 SGHTA and CDR2 FQGTGA. V lost 2 bases, J lost 0 bases, and 8 bases lay in between. CDR3 sequence (DNA): TGTGCCAGCAGCTTAGGACAGAGCTCCTATAATTCACCCCTCCACTTT. Amino acids: CASSLGQSSYNSPLHF.